This is a list of T cell receptor beta chains from one sample in a study of cytomegalovirus exposure and HLA in healthy donors. Sequencing used immunoSEQ multiplex PCR; TCRdb keeps in-frame clones, though not all of them. The sample includes fewer than 100,000 clones. Sample: PBMCs. The receptors derive from a man aged 18 to 30 in good health and CMV-seropositive. CDR3s include the opening cysteine and the closing phenylalanine or tryptophan. The order of the fields is D gene, J gene, CDR3 length, V gene, CDR3 protein, CDR3 DNA. D genes are given only for firm matches.

>NA|TRBJ1-2|15|TRBV13
CASNIPPGVDYGYTF
TGTGCCAGCAACATACCCCCGGGGGTTGACTATGGCTACACCTTC
>TRBD1|TRBJ2-7|15|TRBV7-2
CASSPGQGLSYEQYF
TGTGCCAGCAGCCCGGGACAGGGCTTATCCTACGAGCAGTACTTC
>NA|TRBJ1-5|15|TRBV18
CASSDTGGGNQPQHF
TGTGCCAGCTCAGACACGGGAGGAGGTAATCAGCCCCAGCATTTT
>NA|TRBJ2-5|12|TRBV10-3
CAISDREETQYF
TGTGCCATCAGTGACAGGGAAGAGACCCAGTACTTC
>TRBD1|TRBJ1-6|16|TRBV7-6
CASSLYQGDYNSPLHF
TGTGCCAGCAGCTTATACCAGGGGGACTATAATTCACCCCTCCACTTT
>NA|TRBJ1-2|13|TRBV7-9
CASSSDSNYGYTF
TGTGCCAGCAGCTCGGACAGTAACTATGGCTACACCTTC
>TRBD1|TRBJ2-1|16|TRBV5-1
CASSEGQGVSDNEQFF
TGCGCCAGCAGCGAGGGACAGGGTGTCTCCGACAATGAGCAGTTCTTC
>TRBD1|TRBJ1-5|15|TRBV7-9
CASSSSDRDARPQHF
TGTGCCAGCAGCTCGTCCGACAGGGACGCTCGGCCCCAGCATTTT
>NA|TRBJ2-7|13|TRBV10-3
CAISDRGMHEQYF
TGTGCCATCAGTGACAGGGGAATGCACGAGCAGTACTTC
>NA|TRBJ2-5|16|TRBV7-8
CASSSNPWQGRQTQYF
TGTGCCAGCAGCTCGAACCCATGGCAGGGTCGACAGACCCAGTACTTC
>NA|TRBJ1-5|14|TRBV4-1
CASSQGRDSQPQHF
TGCGCCAGCAGCCAAGGGAGGGATAGTCAGCCCCAGCATTTT